Below are 14 T cell receptor beta chains sequenced from a single sample in a study of blood T cells in healthy people across ages. It was with a sample-barcoded 5' primer and a J-beta primer mix that a second PCR of roughly 6 to 12 cycles was run. TCRdb re-called the 5' RACE reads with MiXCR, one entry per CDR3 protein. The sample includes hundreds of thousands of distinct CDR3 sequences, 49% of them seen just once. The sample consisted of blood. These receptors were taken from an older woman in good health.

This clonotype was detected a few times. This chain uses TRBV7-9 with TRBJ2-7; D not resolved. V lost 1 base to trimming and J lost 2 bases, with 9 bases between them. The CDR3 spans 14 residues. The germline gives CDR1 SEHNR, CDR2 FQNEAQ (reference sequence). CDR3 in DNA: TGTGCCAGCAGCTTAGAGGTAGTCCCCTACGAGCAGTACTTC. This sequence encodes CASSLEVVPYEQYF. Full variable domain (outside the CDR3, taken from reference TRBV7-9 and TRBJ2-7): DTGVSQNPRHKITKRGQNVTFRCDPISEHNRLYWYRQTLGQGPEFLTYFQNEAQLEKSRLLSDRFSAERPKGSFSTLEIQRTEQGDSAMYLCASSLEVVPYEQYFGPGTRLTVT.

The rearrangement joins TRBV5-1 to TRBJ1-5; D unresolved. V lost 3 bases and J 3 bases, leaving 13 bases between the germline ends. The V gene's germline CDR1 is SGHRS and CDR2 YFSETQ. The CDR3 runs to 15 residues. The CDR3 DNA reads as TGCGCCAGCAGCTGGGAGGGCAGAATCAATCAGCCCCAGCATTTT. It encodes CASSWEGRINQPQHF.

The rearrangement uses TRBV6-5 and TRBJ2-5; TRBD2 matches at 11 bases. J lost 5 bases, V lost 5 bases, and 4 bases had no gene match. Germline loops: CDR1 MNHEY, CDR2 SVGAGI. This CDR3 has 14 residues. The CDR3 spells CASSRLAGWETQYF. CDR3 bases: TGTGCCAGCAGTCGACTAGCGGGATGGGAGACCCAGTACTTC.

This clonotype was detected only once. A much larger clone is a single base away; this may be a read error. V usage is TRBV29-1 and J usage is TRBJ2-7; 8 bases map to TRBD2. The V and J ends lost 4 bases and 11 bases, in that order; junction bases with no gene match: 10. The CDR3 runs 12 residues. Germline values: CDR1 SQVTM, CDR2 ANQGSEA. The chain's CDR3 is CSVVAGQETKYF. Written as DNA, the CDR3 is TGCAGCGTTGTAGCGGGACAAGAGACCAAGTACTTC.

J is TRBJ2-7 and V is TRBV7-6; D perhaps matches TRBD2 (5 bases). Trimming stripped 4 bases from V and 2 bases from J, with 15 bases between. Germline V gene lookup returns CDR1 SGHVS and CDR2 FNYEAQ. The CDR3 has 15 residues. CDR3 bases: TGTGCCAGCAGCTCAGTACCAACGGGAACCTACGAGCAGTACTTC. Its translation is CASSSVPTGTYEQYF. The full variable domain, its missing parts supplied by reference TRBV7-6 and TRBJ2-7, is GAGVSQSPRYKVTKRGQDVALRCDPISGHVSLYWYRQALGQGPEFLTYFNYEAQQDKSGLPNDRFSAERPEGSISTLTIQRTEQRDSAMYRCASSSVPTGTYEQYFGPGTRLTVT.

The gene calls are TRBV6-6 and TRBJ2-3, with D perhaps TRBD2 (5 bases). V gave up 1 base and J gave up 4 bases, with 12 bases separating them. This CDR3 region has 15 residues. In germline, CDR1 is MNHNY, CDR2 SVGAGI (reference sequence). The CDR3 here is CASSYFGGLADTQYF. In nucleotides, the CDR3 is TGTGCCAGCAGTTACTTCGGCGGGTTGGCAGATACGCAGTATTTT.

The chain is built from TRBV5-5 and TRBJ1-6; D remains ambiguous. CDR3 size: 17 residues. The germline V gene has CDR1 SGHKS and CDR2 YYEKEE (reference sequence). The ends were cut back, 4 bases at V and 10 bases at J, with 24 bases in the middle. CDR3 in amino acids: CASSRLTPILSGSPLHF. The CDR3 bases are TGTGCCAGCAGCCGACTTACACCGATACTGTCAGGATCACCCCTCCACTTT.

Worth noting for this clonotype: The junction differs from germline at one of its ends, possibly a read error. The chain is built from TRBV9 and TRBJ1-2, with TRBD1 matching 8 bases. CDR3 length equals 15 residues. Germline CDR1 SGDLS, CDR2 YYNGEE. CDR3 residues: CAGSVWTGSNYGYTF. The CDR3 nucleotides read TGTGCCGGCAGCGTGTGGACAGGGTCTAACTATGGCTACACCTTC.

The rearrangement links TRBV7-9 to TRBJ1-1, with a tentative D call TRBD1 (5 bases). This CDR3 has 15 amino acids. CDR1 is SEHNR and CDR2 is FQNEAQ in the germline V gene (reference sequence). V lost 4 bases and J lost 6, with 18 bases in between. CDR3: CASSYLGRQQPEAFF. The CDR3 DNA is TGTGCCAGCAGCTATCTGGGACGGCAGCAGCCTGAAGCTTTCTTT.

This clonotype was detected ten times or more. The chain uses TRBV20-1 and TRBJ2-6; the D gene is possibly TRBD1 (6 bases). The CDR3 sequence is 16 residues long. Per the germline V gene, CDR1 is DFQATT and CDR2 is SNEGSKA (reference sequence). V shed 4 bases and J shed 3 bases, with 16 bases lying between them. The CDR3, as DNA: TGCAGTGCTATTGCAGGGGCAGATTTTGGGGCCAACGTCCTGACTTTC. Protein: CSAIAGADFGANVLTF.

The gene calls are TRBV29-1 and TRBJ2-1; TRBD2 is a possible D gene (6 bases). This CDR3 spans 14 amino acids. Trimming cost V 7 bases and J 0 bases, with 13 bases left between them. The germline V gene encodes CDR1 SQVTM and CDR2 ANQGSEA. CDR3 sequence reads: CSGGNGGSYNEQFF. CDR3 bases: TGCAGCGGTGGCAACGGGGGCTCCTACAATGAGCAGTTCTTC.

CDR3 nucleotide sequence: TGTGCCAGCAGTTCACGGGACAGGGTGAATTCACCCCTCCACTTT. Translated: CASSSRDRVNSPLHF. The chain has TRBV28 and TRBJ1-6, with 9 nucleotides matching TRBD1. This CDR3 region has 15 residues. Germline trimming cut 4 bases from V and 7 bases from J; bases unmatched to any gene: 5. Germline values: CDR1 MDHEN, CDR2 SYDVKM.

This clonotype was detected only a few times. The V gene is TRBV7-9, the J gene TRBJ2-3, with TRBD1 matching 7 bases. V gave up 5 bases and J gave up 2 bases; unmatched junction bases: 7. From germline, CDR1 is SEHNR and CDR2 FQNEAQ (reference sequence). The length of the CDR3 is 15 residues. The CDR3 spells CASSNRDRDTDTQYF. DNA of the CDR3: TGTGCCAGCAGCAACCGGGACAGAGACACAGATACGCAGTATTTT. The full variable domain, with the rest looked up from reference TRBV7-9 and TRBJ2-3, is DTGVSQNPRHKITKRGQNVTFRCDPISEHNRLYWYRQTLGQGPEFLTYFQNEAQLEKSRLLSDRFSAERPKGSFSTLEIQRTEQGDSAMYLCASSNRDRDTDTQYFGPGTRLTVL.

The chain recombines TRBV7-9 with TRBJ2-5, with 7 bases that match TRBD1. Germline V CDR1 and CDR2: SEHNR, FQNEAQ (reference sequence). J gave up 2 bases and V 2 bases, and 5 bases lay outside the gene matches. This CDR3 region has 15 residues. The CDR3 spells CASSLTGAGQETQYF. CDR3 bases: TGTGCCAGCAGCTTAACAGGGGCCGGTCAAGAGACCCAGTACTTC.